This T cell receptor (beta chain) came from a study of blood T cell repertoires in COVID-19. Study as a whole: Samples of COVID-19 (acute and convalescent) were obtained from the United States, Italy and Spain.

Seattle researchers signed up patients amid active infection and tracked them longitudinally. Germline assignment: CDR1 SGHDT and CDR2 YYEEEE. V was clipped by 7 bases and J by 5 bases, with 13 bases between them. The CDR3 contains 13 residues. How the authors handled the data: From reference gene primer amplification, estimates of nucleated cell counts were derived. TCRdb's copy holds only in-frame clones and misses some; the assay was immunoSEQ multiplex PCR. V and J calls and clone size follow that table, whereas D and trimming were derived from the DNA. The sample comprises approximately 460,000 clones, approximately 92% of which are singletons, and roughly 1% rests with the top ten.

This rearrangement joins TRBV5-6 to TRBJ2-1; D ambiguous. This TCR came from a man younger than 30 with COVID-19, enrolled during active disease. Sequenced sample: peripheral blood. CDR3 in DNA: TGTGCCAGCCGCCCTCAGTTGAACAATGAGCAGTTCTTC. Translated, it gives CASRPQLNNEQFF.